This T cell receptor beta chain was recorded in a study of OX40 agonist ivuxolimab in advanced cancers. Germline values: CDR1 SNHLY, CDR2 FYNNEI. V lost 3 bases to trimming and J lost 6 bases, with 14 bases between them. The CDR3 length is 15 residues. Peripheral blood came from all dose cohorts at three timepoints. Measured with immunoSEQ multiplex PCR; TCRdb has only the in-frame clones, and not every one. The profile covers 35,000 to 45,000 clones, with around 82% appearing a single time and less than 2.5% taken by the ten largest. The TCR sequence derives from an adult with an advanced solid tumor such as melanoma, head and neck, liver or kidney cancer. The chain recombines TRBV2 with TRBJ2-2; possible D gene TRBD2, 6 bases. This material consisted of CD4+ or CD8+ T cells sorted from blood, taken in a trial of the OX40 agonist ivuxolimab. CDR3 bases: TGTGCCAGCAGTGAGACGGACGGGAGAGCCGGGGAGCTGTTTTTT. Protein sequence: CASSETDGRAGELFF.